This T cell receptor (beta chain) stems from a study of identical twins. Study-wide results and limits: The abundant beta clonotypes from cord blood had fewer insertions, and memory repertoires had none of this.

TCRdb ran MiXCR on the 5' RACE reads and lists one entry per CDR3 protein. The repertoire includes 460,000 or so distinct CDR3 sequences, 14% of them detected once, and 0.5% to 0.65% sits in the top ten. This clonotype was seen only a few times. The antigen remains undetermined. Only healthy Caucasians were included as donors. This CDR3 is 14 amino acids long. Trimming took 2 bases from V and 2 from J, leaving 10 bases between them. The germline CDR1 and CDR2 sequences are GTSNPN and SVGIG (reference sequence). The same data also contributed to another study, on yellow fever vaccine responses in identical twins.

The sample was CD4+ T cells sorted from blood. This chain connects TRBV30 to TRBJ1-5; tentatively, D is TRBD1 (5 bases). This clonotype was sampled from a woman younger than 35 in good health. This chain's CDR3 is CAWSSGMGNQPQHF. The DNA for the CDR3 is TGTGCCTGGAGTTCAGGGATGGGCAATCAGCCCCAGCATTTT.